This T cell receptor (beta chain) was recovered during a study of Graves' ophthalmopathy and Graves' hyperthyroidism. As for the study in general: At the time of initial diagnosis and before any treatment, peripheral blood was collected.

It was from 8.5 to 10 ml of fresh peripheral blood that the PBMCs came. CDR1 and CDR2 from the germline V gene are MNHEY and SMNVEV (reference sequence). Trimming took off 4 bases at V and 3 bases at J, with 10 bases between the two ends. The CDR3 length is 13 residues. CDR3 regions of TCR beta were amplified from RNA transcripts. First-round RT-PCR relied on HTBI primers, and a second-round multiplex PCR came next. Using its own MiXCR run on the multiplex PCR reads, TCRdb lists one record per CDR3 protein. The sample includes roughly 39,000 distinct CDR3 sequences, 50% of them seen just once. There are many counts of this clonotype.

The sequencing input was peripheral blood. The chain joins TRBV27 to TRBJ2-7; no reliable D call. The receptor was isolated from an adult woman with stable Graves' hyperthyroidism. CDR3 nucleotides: TGTGCCAGCAGTTCGGTACCTCGCTACGAGCAGTACTTC. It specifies CASSSVPRYEQYF.